Below, one T cell receptor beta chain is given with its context. Trimming removed 6 bases at V and 4 bases at J, with 4 bases between. The CDR3 is 11 amino acids. Germline V gene sequence: CDR1 MGHDK, CDR2 SYGVNS. This sample is part of a study of cytotoxic CD8 clonotypes in ibrutinib-treated CLL. Study context: The patient breakdown showed more than 9 relapsed/refractory and more than 14 treatment-naive cases, with 17 IGHV unmutated.

Sequencing was performed with immunoSEQ multiplex PCR; in TCRdb, only in-frame clones are kept and a portion is missing. Among about 140,000 clones listed, approximately 89% were seen once. This receptor was identified in a human donor with chronic lymphocytic leukemia. The chain carries TRBV25-1 and TRBJ2-1; D ambiguous. The source was PBMCs, collected after 12 months of ibrutinib treatment. CDR3 sequence reads: CASRAYNEQFF. CDR3 nucleotides: TGTGCCAGCAGAGCATACAATGAGCAGTTCTTC.